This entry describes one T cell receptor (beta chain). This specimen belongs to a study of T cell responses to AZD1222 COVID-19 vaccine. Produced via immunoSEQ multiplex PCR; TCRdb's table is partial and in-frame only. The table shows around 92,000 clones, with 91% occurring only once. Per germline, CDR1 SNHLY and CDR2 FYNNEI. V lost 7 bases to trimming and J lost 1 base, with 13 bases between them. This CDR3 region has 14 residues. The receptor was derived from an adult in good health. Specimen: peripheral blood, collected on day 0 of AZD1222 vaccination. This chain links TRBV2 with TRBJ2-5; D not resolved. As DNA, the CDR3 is TGTGCCAGCACTCGAGGTACTCTCCAAGAGACCCAGTACTTC. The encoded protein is CASTRGTLQETQYF.